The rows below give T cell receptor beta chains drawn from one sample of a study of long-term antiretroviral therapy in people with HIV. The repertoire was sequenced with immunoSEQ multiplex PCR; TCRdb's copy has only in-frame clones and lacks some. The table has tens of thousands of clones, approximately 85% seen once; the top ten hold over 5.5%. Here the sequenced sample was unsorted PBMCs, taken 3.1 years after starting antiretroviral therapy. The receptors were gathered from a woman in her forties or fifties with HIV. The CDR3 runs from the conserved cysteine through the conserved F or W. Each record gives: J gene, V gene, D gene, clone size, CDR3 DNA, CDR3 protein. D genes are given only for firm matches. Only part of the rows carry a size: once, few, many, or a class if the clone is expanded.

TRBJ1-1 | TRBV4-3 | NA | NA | TGCGCCAGCAGCCAGGGCAGGTACACTGAAGCTTTCTTT | CASSQGRYTEAFF
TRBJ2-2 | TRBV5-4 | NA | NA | TGTGCCAGCAGCTCCCAGCGGACCTCGAACACCGGGGAGCTGTTTTTT | CASSSQRTSNTGELFF
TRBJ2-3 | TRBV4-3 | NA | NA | TGCGCCAGCAGCCAAGATCGACAGCGAGGGACAGATACGCAGTATTTT | CASSQDRQRGTDTQYF
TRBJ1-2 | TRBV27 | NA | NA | TGTGCCAGCAGTTTAGGGGGAAGAGGGCCGAACTATGGCTACACCTTC | CASSLGGRGPNYGYTF
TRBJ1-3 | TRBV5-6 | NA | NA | TGTGCCAGCAGCTTGGGTACTGGAAACACCATATATTTT | CASSLGTGNTIYF
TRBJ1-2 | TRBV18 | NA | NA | TGTGCCAGCTCACCACTCTCCAGGGGCCACGGCTATGGCTACACCTTC | CASSPLSRGHGYGYTF
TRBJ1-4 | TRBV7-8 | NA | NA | TGTGCCAGCAGCCTGGGTCGTGAGGAAAAACTGTTTTTT | CASSLGREEKLFF
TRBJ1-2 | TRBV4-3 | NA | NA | TGCGCCAGCAGCCAAGAACAGACAGGCCTCTATGGCTACACCTTC | CASSQEQTGLYGYTF
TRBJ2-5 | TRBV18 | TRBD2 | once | TGTGCCAGCTCACCATTGGCTAGCGGGGAGACCCAGTACTTC | CASSPLASGETQYF
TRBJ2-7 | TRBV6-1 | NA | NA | TGTGCCAGCAGTGCCCACGAGCAGTACTTC | CASSAHEQYF
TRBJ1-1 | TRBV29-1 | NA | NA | TGCAGCGTGGCGGGATTCATGAACACTGAAGCTTTCTTT | CSVAGFMNTEAFF
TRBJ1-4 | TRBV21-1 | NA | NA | TGTGCCAGCAGCATAGAGGGTTCTAATGAAAAACTGTTTTTT | CASSIEGSNEKLFF
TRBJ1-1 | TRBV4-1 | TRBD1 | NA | TGCGCCAGCAGCCTAACAGGGGGCCCTGAAGCTTTCTTT | CASSLTGGPEAFF
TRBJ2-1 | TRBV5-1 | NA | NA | TGCGCCAGCAGCTTGGGGACACTACCGAATGAGCAGTTCTTC | CASSLGTLPNEQFF
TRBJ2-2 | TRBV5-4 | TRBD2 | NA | TGTGCCAGCAGCTTCGGACTAGCGGGGGCACCGAACACCGGGGAGCTGTTTTTT | CASSFGLAGAPNTGELFF
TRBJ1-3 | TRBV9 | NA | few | TGTGCCAGCAGCGTAGACGGGAACTCTGGAAACACCATATATTTT | CASSVDGNSGNTIYF
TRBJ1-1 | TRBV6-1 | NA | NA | TGTGCCAATTCGGACCTTTCACGGAGGAACACTGAAGCTTTCTTT | CANSDLSRRNTEAFF
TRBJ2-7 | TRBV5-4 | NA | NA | TGTGCCAGCAGCATTCGGGGCTACGAGCAGTACTTC | CASSIRGYEQYF
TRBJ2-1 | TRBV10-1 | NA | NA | TGCGCCAGCAGCACGGACTCGAGCTCCTACAATGAGCAGTTCTTC | CASSTDSSSYNEQFF
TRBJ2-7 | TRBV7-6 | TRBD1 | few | TGTGCCAGCAGCAAACAGGGGGCTGGGAACGAGCAGTACTTC | CASSKQGAGNEQYF
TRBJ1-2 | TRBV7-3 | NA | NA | TGTGCCAGCAGCCCGGACGGCTATGGCTACACCTTC | CASSPDGYGYTF
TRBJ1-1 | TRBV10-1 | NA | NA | TGCGCCAGCAGTGTTGACGGAATGAACACTGAAGCTTTCTTT | CASSVDGMNTEAFF
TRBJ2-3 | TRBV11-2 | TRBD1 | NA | TGTGCCAGCAGCAACGGACAGGGGGGAAGCACAGATACGCAGTATTTT | CASSNGQGGSTDTQYF